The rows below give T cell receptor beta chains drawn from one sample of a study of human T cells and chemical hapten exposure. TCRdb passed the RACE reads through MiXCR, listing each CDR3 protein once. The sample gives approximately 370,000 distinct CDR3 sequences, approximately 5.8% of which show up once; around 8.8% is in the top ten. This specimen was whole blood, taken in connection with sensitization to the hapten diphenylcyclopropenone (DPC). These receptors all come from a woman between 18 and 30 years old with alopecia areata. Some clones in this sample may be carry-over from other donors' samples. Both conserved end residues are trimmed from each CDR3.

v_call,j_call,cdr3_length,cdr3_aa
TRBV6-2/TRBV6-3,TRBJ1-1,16,ASSYRRTGRVMRTEAF
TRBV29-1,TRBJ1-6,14,SAGKIRTGANSPLH
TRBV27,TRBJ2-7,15,ASSLSGYSDRSYEQY
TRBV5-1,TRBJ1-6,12,ASSFSGGNSPLH
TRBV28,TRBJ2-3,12,ASSLGLEADTQY
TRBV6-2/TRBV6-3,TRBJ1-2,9,AIGQGTGYT
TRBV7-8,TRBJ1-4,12,ASSPDRENEKLF
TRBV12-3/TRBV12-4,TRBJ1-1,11,ASSFGGDTEAF
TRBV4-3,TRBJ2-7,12,ASSQVVQGYEQY
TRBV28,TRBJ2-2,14,ASSIPGREYTGELF
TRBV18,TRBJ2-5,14,ASSPLGGTGQETQY
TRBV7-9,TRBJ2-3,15,ASSLRGPGGPTDTQY
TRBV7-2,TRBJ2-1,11,ASSLMGSNEQF
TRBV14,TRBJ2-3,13,ASSLGTVYQDTQY
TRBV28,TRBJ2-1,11,ASSLGTAYEQF
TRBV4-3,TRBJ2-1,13,ASSDGTRTGNEQF
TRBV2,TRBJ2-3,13,ASSVMAASTDTQY
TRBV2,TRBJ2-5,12,ASTVTGDQETQY
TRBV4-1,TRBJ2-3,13,ASSQNVKSPDTQY
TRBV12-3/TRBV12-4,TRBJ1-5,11,ASSFGSDQPQH
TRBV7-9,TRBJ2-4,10,ASSLHQQSQY
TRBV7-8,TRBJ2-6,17,ASSLGGQALWSGANVLT
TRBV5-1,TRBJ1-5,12,ASSLTGGKQPQH
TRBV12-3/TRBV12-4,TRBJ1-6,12,ASSLGTGIPPLH
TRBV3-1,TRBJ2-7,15,ASSLFLSGTVFGEQY
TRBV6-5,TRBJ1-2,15,ASSYRITGTGFYGYT
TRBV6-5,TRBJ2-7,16,ASSYGQGEGGGPLEQY